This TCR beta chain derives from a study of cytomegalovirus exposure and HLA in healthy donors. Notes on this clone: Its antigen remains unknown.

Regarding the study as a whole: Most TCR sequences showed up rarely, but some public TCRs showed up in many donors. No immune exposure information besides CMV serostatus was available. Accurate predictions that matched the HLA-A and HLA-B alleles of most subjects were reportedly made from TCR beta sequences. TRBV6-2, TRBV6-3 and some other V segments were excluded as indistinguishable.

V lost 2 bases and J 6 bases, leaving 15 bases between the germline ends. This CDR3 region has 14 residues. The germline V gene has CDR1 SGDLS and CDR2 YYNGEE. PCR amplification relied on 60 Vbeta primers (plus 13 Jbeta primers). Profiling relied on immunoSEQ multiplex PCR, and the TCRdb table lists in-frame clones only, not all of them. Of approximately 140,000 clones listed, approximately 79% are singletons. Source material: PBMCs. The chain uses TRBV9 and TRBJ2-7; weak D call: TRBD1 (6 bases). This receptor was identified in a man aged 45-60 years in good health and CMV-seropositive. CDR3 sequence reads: CASSVGVQGVEQYF. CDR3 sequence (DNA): TGTGCCAGCAGCGTTGGGGTACAGGGCGTCGAGCAGTACTTC.